This T cell receptor (beta chain) was recorded in a study of blood T cells in healthy people across ages. Primers used in a second PCR of about 7 to 12 cycles were a sample-barcoded 5' primer and a J-beta primer mix. TCRdb independently ran MiXCR on the 5' RACE reads; one entry per CDR3 protein. The table has roughly 1.5 million distinct CDR3 sequences, approximately 43% seen once. Germline values: CDR1 SGDLS, CDR2 YYNGEE. Germline trimming cut 4 bases from V and 7 bases from J; bases unmatched to any gene: 7. CDR3 length equals 14 residues. This clonotype turned up a few times. The sample was blood. This chain connects TRBV9 to TRBJ1-2; 10 bases fit TRBD1. The clonotype comes from a woman aged 18-29 years in good health. The CDR3 here is CASSPGGQGFGYTF. CDR3 nucleotides: TGTGCCAGCAGCCCCGGGGGACAGGGGTTTGGCTACACCTTC.